Listed here are 32 T cell receptor beta chains from one sample, sequenced in a study of cytomegalovirus exposure and HLA in healthy donors. Primers: 60 Vbeta forward and 13 Jbeta reverse. Assay: immunoSEQ multiplex PCR; the TCRdb copy retains only in-frame clones and omits some. The sample consists of 120,000 to 150,000 clones, around 80% of them appearing once. Sequenced: PBMCs. These TCRs come from a woman in her forties or fifties in good health and CMV-seropositive.

This clone was seen a handful of times. The V gene is TRBV11-2, the J gene TRBJ2-7; D not certain. With 0 bases removed from V and 3 bases from J, the gap between germline ends came to 9 bases. This CDR3 spans 14 amino acids. The germline V gene encodes CDR1 SGHAT and CDR2 FQNNGV. CDR3 sequence reads: CASSLDKRYYEQYF. In DNA form, the CDR3 reads TGTGCCAGCAGCTTAGATAAGAGATACTACGAGCAGTACTTC.

This chain connects TRBV5-8 to TRBJ2-1; 11 bases line up with TRBD2. V shed 2 bases and J 8 bases; nucleotides not matched to a gene: 6. This CDR3 comprises 15 residues. Germline V gene data show CDR1 as SGHTS and CDR2 as YDEGEE. The CDR3 region is CASSFGTSGGDEQFF. The DNA for the CDR3 is TGTGCCAGCAGCTTCGGCACTAGCGGGGGTGATGAGCAGTTCTTC.

This clone was detected only once. This chain connects TRBV27 to TRBJ2-5; TRBD2 matches 7 bases. From germline, CDR1 is MNHEY and CDR2 SMNVEV (reference sequence). This CDR3 is built from 16 residues. The V segment lost 5 bases and the J segment 1 base; nucleotides outside the gene matches: 10. CDR3 residues: CASSGLVDSTQETQYF. CDR3 DNA: TGTGCCAGCAGTGGACTAGTTGACTCTACCCAAGAGACCCAGTACTTC.

The chain has TRBV2 and TRBJ2-5; D possibly corresponds to TRBD1 (6 bases). The CDR3 has 15 residues. Between the trimmed V and J ends, which lost 7 bases and 0 bases, there was a span of 15 bases. The V gene's germline CDR1 is SNHLY and CDR2 FYNNEI. The CDR3 loop is CASTPLGTNQETQYF. The CDR3 DNA is TGTGCCAGCACCCCCTTGGGGACAAACCAAGAGACCCAGTACTTC.

As for this clone: The identical CDR3 is also encoded by other nucleotide sequences in the sample. V and J are TRBV7-9 and TRBJ1-6; D remains ambiguous. Trimming took 9 bases from V and 7 from J, leaving 19 bases between them. The CDR3 consists of 15 residues. Germline assignment: CDR1 SEHNR and CDR2 FQNEAQ (reference sequence). The CDR3: CASSGAGLVNSPLHF. Written as DNA, the CDR3 is TGTGCCAGTAGCGGAGCGGGTCTCGTAAATTCACCCCTCCACTTT.

This clone showed up just once. The gene calls are TRBV7-8 and TRBJ2-1, with TRBD2 identical over 8 bases. Germline loops: CDR1 SGHVS, CDR2 FQNEAQ. The V gene end was trimmed by 2 bases and the J gene end by 8 bases; junction bases not matched to a gene: 8. The CDR3 totals 15 residues. CDR3 coding DNA: TGTGCCAGCAGCTTAACTGGCGGGGGGAGGGATGAGCAGTTCTTC. Protein sequence: CASSLTGGGRDEQFF.

In this sample, this clone turned up a few times. The V gene is TRBV4-2, the J gene TRBJ1-5, with 10 bases fitting TRBD1. Germline CDR1 reads LGHNA; CDR2 reads YNFKEQ. The ends lost 2 bases at V and 4 bases at J; junction bases unmatched: 2. The CDR3 contains 15 residues. CDR3 DNA sequence: TGTGCCAGCAGCCAACCGGACAGGGGGAATCAGCCCCAGCATTTT. The encoded protein is CASSQPDRGNQPQHF.

The chain employs TRBV11-2 and TRBJ1-1; no reliable D call. The CDR3 contains 16 residues. Germline V lookup: CDR1 SGHAT, CDR2 FQNNGV. The ends were cut back, 3 bases at V and 4 bases at J, with 18 bases in the middle. The CDR3 sequence: CASSFGTWEAGTEAFF. In nucleotides, the CDR3 is TGTGCCAGCAGCTTCGGAACTTGGGAGGCCGGCACTGAAGCTTTCTTT.

The chain is built from TRBV4-3 and TRBJ2-6; D gene ambiguous. Germline assignment: CDR1 LGHNA and CDR2 YSLEER. Trimming removed 5 bases from V and 0 bases from J, with 20 bases in between. The CDR3 length is 19 residues. CDR3 amino acids: CASSYTSWAGLSGANVLTF. CDR3 coding DNA: TGCGCCAGCAGCTACACAAGTTGGGCAGGCCTCTCTGGGGCCAACGTCCTGACTTTC.

The chain joins TRBV7-2 to TRBJ2-2, with D tentatively TRBD1 (7 bases). This CDR3 spans 16 amino acids. V lost 5 bases, J lost 4 bases, and 17 bases lay in between. Per the germline V gene, CDR1 is SGHTA and CDR2 is FQGNSA. The CDR3 bases are TGTGCCAGCAGCCTTCATCGGCAGGGGGGCACCGGGGAGCTGTTTTTT. It translates to CASSLHRQGGTGELFF.

This chain joins TRBV11-2 and TRBJ2-5; the match to TRBD1 covers 8 bases. The CDR3 has 14 residues. J was trimmed by 5 bases and V by 5 bases; bases with no gene match: 7. Germline V gene lookup returns CDR1 SGHAT and CDR2 FQNNGV. CDR3 in amino acids: CASSIGQGVETQYF. The CDR3 DNA reads TGTGCCAGCAGCATCGGACAGGGTGTGGAGACCCAGTACTTC.

This sequence joins TRBV4-3 and TRBJ1-1; TRBD1 matches 8 bases. The CDR3 consists of 14 residues. Germline CDR1 LGHNA, CDR2 YSLEER. V lost 8 bases to trimming and J lost 1 base; unmatched junction nucleotides: 6. The CDR3 DNA reads as TGCGCCAGCGGGGGTGACAGGGGGAACACTGAAGCTTTCTTT. Its translation: CASGGDRGNTEAFF.

The chain carries TRBV5-1 and TRBJ2-1; D possibly corresponds to TRBD1 (6 bases). The CDR3 is 13 amino acids. V lost 4 bases and J lost 8, with 13 bases in between. Germline-derived CDR1 and CDR2 are SGHRS and YFSETQ. CDR3 DNA: TGCGCCAGCAGCCAGGACAGTAGCCATGAGCAGTTCTTC. Its protein is CASSQDSSHEQFF.

This sequence joins TRBV2 and TRBJ1-4, with 9 bases that match TRBD1. The junction had 13 bases not matched to a gene; V was cut back by 6 bases and J by 8 bases. CDR3 length equals 16 residues. CDR1 is SNHLY and CDR2 is FYNNEI in the germline V gene. The CDR3 is CASSQGTGIRREKLFF. The CDR3 bases are TGTGCCAGCAGCCAAGGGACAGGGATCCGGCGGGAAAAACTGTTTTTT.

This chain uses TRBV7-8 with TRBJ2-5; 7 nucleotides match TRBD2. The CDR3 has 16 amino acids. Germline values: CDR1 SGHVS, CDR2 FQNEAQ. V shed 0 bases, J shed 3 bases, and the junction held 7 bases outside the gene matches. The CDR3 here is CASSLARGRGEETQYF. CDR3 DNA: TGTGCCAGCAGCTTAGCCCGTGGGAGGGGCGAAGAGACCCAGTACTTC.

To note about this clone: This specimen includes other DNA sequences encoding the same CDR3. This sequence joins TRBV19 and TRBJ2-6; weak D call: TRBD2 (6 bases). Germline V CDR1 and CDR2: LNHDA, SQIVND (reference sequence). Between the trimmed V and J ends, which lost 3 bases and 4 bases, there was a span of 10 bases. This CDR3 has 15 amino acids. The CDR3 here is CASSMAGSGANVLTF. The CDR3 DNA is TGTGCCAGTAGTATGGCCGGGAGCGGGGCCAACGTCCTGACTTTC.

The CDR3 here is CASGDRLAKNIQYF. CDR3 DNA sequence: TGTGCCAGCGGGGACAGGCTAGCCAAAAACATTCAGTACTTC. The genes are TRBV7-8 and TRBJ2-4; 8 nucleotides align to TRBD1. CDR1 is SGHVS and CDR2 is FQNEAQ in the germline V gene. This CDR3 has 14 amino acids. The junction had 3 bases not matched to a gene; V was cut back by 8 bases and J by 0 bases.

The V and J genes are TRBV6-6 and TRBJ2-1, with D uncertain. Looked up from germline, CDR1 is MNHNY and CDR2 is SVGAGI (reference sequence). This CDR3 is 15 amino acids long. The ends were cut back, 2 bases at V and 2 bases at J, with 10 bases in the middle. The CDR3 DNA reads as TGTGCCAGCAGTTACGAAGCGCCTACCTACAATGAGCAGTTCTTC. This sequence encodes CASSYEAPTYNEQFF.

The rearrangement joins TRBV7-9 to TRBJ2-1; 8 bases fit TRBD2. J lost 9 bases, V lost 5 bases, and 9 bases had no gene match. The germline gives CDR1 SEHNR, CDR2 FQNEAQ (reference sequence). The CDR3 is 14 amino acids. The DNA for the CDR3 is TGTGCCAGCAGCCGCGGGGGGTTGGGGGGTGAGCAGTTCTTC. This gives the protein CASSRGGLGGEQFF.

The chain carries TRBV27 and TRBJ1-4; 9 bases are shared with TRBD1. Per the germline V gene, CDR1 is MNHEY and CDR2 is SMNVEV (reference sequence). V was pared by 10 bases and J by 8 bases, with 8 bases of the junction left unmatched. This CDR3 has 13 residues. The CDR3 nucleotides read TGTGCCAACGCCCGGGACAGGGACGAAAAACTGTTTTTT. The encoded protein is CANARDRDEKLFF.

The chain couples TRBV5-6 to TRBJ2-5; the match to TRBD1 covers 7 bases. Near its end, the DNA agrees better with TRBJ2-7, so the J call may be wrong. Germline V CDR1 and CDR2: SGHDT, YYEEEE. This CDR3 has 14 amino acids. The CDR3 nucleotides are TGTGCCAGCAGCTGGACAGGTACCCCCTACGAGCAGTACTTC. Translated, it gives CASSWTGTPYEQYF.

The chain recombines TRBV7-2 with TRBJ2-5; D is perhaps TRBD1 (6 bases). CDR3 length: 16 amino acids. From germline, CDR1 is SGHTA and CDR2 FQGNSA. Trimming removed 6 bases from V and 2 bases from J, with 19 bases in between. CDR3 sequence reads: CASRQGGTGKQETQYF. The CDR3 nucleotides are TGTGCCAGCAGGCAAGGCGGAACAGGGAAACAAGAGACCCAGTACTTC.

V is TRBV5-1 and J is TRBJ2-7; the match to TRBD1 covers 10 bases. This CDR3 is built from 15 residues. The V gene's germline CDR1 is SGHRS and CDR2 YFSETQ. Trimming removed 4 bases from V and 2 bases from J; junction bases left unmatched: 6. The CDR3 DNA reads TGCGCCAGCAGCCCCTCCGGGACAGGGGCCTACGAGCAGTACTTC. As protein: CASSPSGTGAYEQYF.

V is TRBV6-6 and J is TRBJ1-5; D not resolved. The CDR3 loop spans 14 amino acids. V was clipped by 5 bases and J by 4 bases, with 12 bases between them. Germline V lookup: CDR1 MNHNY, CDR2 SVGAGI (reference sequence). The CDR3 region is CASSNIQANQPQHF. CDR3 DNA sequence: TGTGCCAGCAGTAACATCCAGGCAAATCAGCCCCAGCATTTT.

The genes are TRBV5-1 and TRBJ2-7, with 9 bases identical to TRBD1. This CDR3 comprises 15 residues. The V gene's germline CDR1 is SGHRS and CDR2 YFSETQ. Trimming cost V 4 bases and J 4 bases; bases outside gene matches: 9. The CDR3 nucleotides are TGCGCCAGCAGCCCCCAAGGGACAGGGAATTACGAGCAGTACTTC. It translates to CASSPQGTGNYEQYF.

The chain couples TRBV5-8 to TRBJ1-5; D might be TRBD1 (6 bases). CDR1 is SGHTS, CDR2 YDEGEE, per germline. CDR3 length equals 19 residues. V lost 2 bases and J 6 bases, leaving 27 bases between the germline ends. CDR3 nucleotide sequence: TGTGCCAGCAGCTTTAATATGGCGGGGGGCGCATTAAGAATTCAGCCCCAGCATTTT. Amino acid sequence: CASSFNMAGGALRIQPQHF.

A note on this clone: The junction does not match germline at one end; this may be a read error. V gene TRBV7-7 combines with J gene TRBJ2-5; 8 positions agree with TRBD2. The CDR3 is made up of 14 amino acids. Per germline, CDR1 SSHAT and CDR2 FNYEAQ (reference sequence). The CDR3 spells CASSRTSWEETQYF. CDR3 in DNA: TGTGCTAGCAGCCGGACTAGCTGGGAGGAGACCCAGTACTTC.

CDR3 residues: CASSLDRVDTQYF. The CDR3 DNA reads as TGTGCCAGCAGCTTGGACAGGGTTGATACGCAGTATTTT. The rearrangement links TRBV6-1 to TRBJ2-3, with 8 bases lining up with TRBD1. The junction had 5 bases not matched to a gene; V was cut back by 6 bases and J by 6 bases. Germline V gene data show CDR1 as MNHNS and CDR2 as SASEGT. The CDR3 sequence is 13 residues long.

This chain joins TRBV25-1 and TRBJ1-1, with 8 bases that match TRBD1. Germline V gene sequence: CDR1 MGHDK, CDR2 SYGVNS. CDR3 length: 17 residues. The ends lost 5 bases at V and 2 bases at J; junction bases unmatched: 13. CDR3 sequence reads: CASSPRGPIVDNTEAFF. The CDR3 DNA follows: TGTGCCAGCAGTCCCAGGGGGCCCATCGTAGACAACACTGAAGCTTTCTTT.

The J gene is TRBJ2-1, the V gene TRBV5-1; D is uncertain. V lost 0 bases, J lost 4 bases, and 11 bases lay in between. The length of the CDR3 is 15 residues. In germline, CDR1 is SGHRS, CDR2 YFSETQ. This CDR3 is CASSLEAVGYNEQFF. The CDR3 DNA is TGCGCCAGCAGCTTGGAGGCGGTAGGTTACAATGAGCAGTTCTTC.

The chain combines TRBV27 with TRBJ2-4; 10 bases align to TRBD1. J was trimmed by 3 bases and V by 4 bases; bases with no gene match: 6. From germline, CDR1 is MNHEY and CDR2 SMNVEV (reference sequence). The CDR3 sequence is 16 residues long. CDR3: CASSSRDRGLKNIQYF. The CDR3 coding sequence is TGTGCCAGCAGTTCCCGGGACAGGGGCCTCAAAAACATTCAGTACTTC.

This clone was detected once. The chain is built from TRBV6-1 and TRBJ2-7, with D hard to call. The germline gives CDR1 MNHNS, CDR2 SASEGT. V gave up 8 bases and J gave up 0 bases, with 14 bases separating them. CDR3 length equals 14 residues. CDR3 bases: TGTGCCAGCCGTCCTTCCTGGAGCTCCTACGAGCAGTACTTC. This gives the protein CASRPSWSSYEQYF.